The 4 T cell receptor beta chains below all came from one sample that was sequenced in a study of CD8 T cells in ankylosing spondylitis. TCRdb re-called the 5' RACE reads with MiXCR, one entry per CDR3 protein. The sample consists of about 250,000 distinct CDR3 sequences, roughly 32% of them appearing once. Sample: blood, either unsorted or a sorted T cell fraction (not recorded which). The receptor source for this set is a male donor with ankylosing spondylitis or in good health (not recorded which).

This CDR3 is CSVDQGGDYGYTF. The CDR3 DNA follows: TGCAGCGTTGATCAGGGTGGAGACTATGGCTACACCTTC. The rearrangement links TRBV29-1 to TRBJ1-2; tentatively, D is TRBD1 (5 bases). Germline-derived CDR1 and CDR2 are SQVTM and ANQGSEA. This CDR3 spans 13 amino acids. Trimming took off 3 bases at V and 3 bases at J, with 11 bases between the two ends.

This clonotype was counted ten times or more. CDR3 loop: CSAPGQGGEKLFF. In DNA, the CDR3 is TGCAGTGCTCCGGGACAGGGAGGTGAAAAACTGTTTTTT. This chain uses TRBV20-1 with TRBJ1-4; 9 bases line up with TRBD1. The ends lost 5 bases at V and 7 bases at J; junction bases unmatched: 5. The germline V gene has CDR1 DFQATT and CDR2 SNEGSKA (reference sequence). This CDR3 has 13 amino acids.

This chain connects TRBV5-1 to TRBJ2-1, with TRBD2 identical over 11 bases. V dropped 4 bases and J dropped 6; count of bases not matched to a gene: 6. The CDR3 has 15 amino acids. Germline CDR1 reads SGHRS; CDR2 reads YFSETQ. The CDR3 region is CASSIIAGGPNEQFF. As DNA, the CDR3 is TGCGCCAGCAGCATAATAGCGGGGGGGCCCAATGAGCAGTTCTTC.

This clonotype was counted between two and nine times. The chain combines TRBV18 with TRBJ1-6; D is possibly TRBD1 (6 bases). This CDR3 comprises 15 residues. CDR1 is KGHSH, CDR2 LQKENI, per germline. The V end was cut by 2 bases, the J end by 10 bases, with 15 bases between. CDR3 sequence: CASSPYKGVSSPLHF. CDR3 DNA: TGTGCCAGCTCACCATATAAGGGGGTTAGCTCACCCCTCCACTTT.